A selection of T cell receptor beta chains follows, all from one sample in a study of T cells after yellow fever vaccination. TCRdb reprocessed the 5' RACE reads with MiXCR, giving one entry per CDR3 protein. The sample records hundreds of thousands of distinct CDR3 sequences, over 3.5% being singletons. Here the sequenced sample was PBMCs, taken 5 days after the yellow fever booster vaccination. These receptors all come from a man younger than 30 who received the YFV17D yellow fever vaccine. Both conserved end residues are part of each CDR3. A D gene is named only where the DNA matches it firmly. Clone size is shown for a subset of rows, as once, few, many or a class of expanded clone.

>TRBV29-1|many|TRBJ2-5|-
CSVVFPARGGETQYF
TGCAGCGTTGTTTTCCCGGCCAGGGGTGGGGAGACCCAGTACTTC
>TRBV5-1|few|TRBJ2-3|-
CASSDTEGTDTQYF
TGCGCCAGCAGCGATACCGAGGGCACAGATACGCAGTATTTT
>TRBV12-3/TRBV12-4|few|TRBJ1-2|TRBD1
CASSQTGTGMVGYTF
TGTGCCAGCAGCCAGACAGGGACAGGGATGGTTGGCTACACCTTC
>TRBV6-6|-|TRBJ2-7|-
CSSSYGPPTYEQYF
TGTTCAAGCAGTTACGGGCCCCCTACCTACGAGCAGTACTTC
>TRBV4-3|few|TRBJ2-1|-
CASTQSWGDGYNEQFF
TGCGCCAGCACACAATCTTGGGGAGATGGATACAATGAGCAGTTCTTC
>TRBV13|few|TRBJ2-3|-
CASSLEMPDTQYF
TGTGCCAGCAGCTTGGAGATGCCAGATACGCAGTATTTT
>TRBV12-3/TRBV12-4|-|TRBJ1-2|TRBD1
CASSSDRRGGYTF
TGTGCCAGCAGCTCGGACAGGCGAGGGGGCTACACCTTC
>TRBV7-2|many|TRBJ2-5|-
CASSSLRETQYF
TGTGCCAGCAGCTCATTACGGGAGACCCAGTACTTC
>TRBV7-2|-|TRBJ2-6|-
CASRFMGPSGANVLTF
TGTGCCAGCAGGTTCATGGGACCCTCTGGGGCCAACGTCCTGACTTTC
>TRBV20-1|many|TRBJ2-1|-
CSVGRGREQFF
TGCAGTGTTGGCAGGGGAAGGGAGCAGTTCTTC
>TRBV12-5|many|TRBJ2-1|TRBD2
CASGPPGLALPQEQFF
TGTGCTAGTGGTCCCCCGGGACTAGCACTCCCCCAAGAGCAGTTCTTC
>TRBV18|-|TRBJ2-5|-
CASSPVGLGETQYF
TGTGCCAGCTCACCGGTGGGTTTGGGAGAGACCCAGTACTTC
>TRBV14|few|TRBJ2-1|-
CASSQARENEQFF
TGTGCCAGCAGCCAAGCCAGGGAAAATGAGCAGTTCTTC
>TRBV9|-|TRBJ1-2|-
CASSVRQGFMYGYTF
TGTGCCAGCAGCGTTAGGCAGGGGTTTATGTATGGCTACACCTTC
>TRBV29-1|-|TRBJ1-5|TRBD1
CSVGDRVNQPQHF
TGCAGCGTTGGGGACAGGGTCAATCAGCCCCAGCATTTT
>TRBV18|-|TRBJ1-5|-
CASSPEAGINQPQHF
TGTGCCAGCTCACCAGAGGCAGGGATTAATCAGCCCCAGCATTTT
>TRBV10-3|many|TRBJ1-1|-
CALRSDRSTAEAFF
TGTGCCCTTCGATCAGACCGGTCGACTGCTGAAGCTTTCTTT
>TRBV5-1|few|TRBJ2-6|-
CASSLALLGPRRSGANVLTF
TGCGCCAGCAGCCTGGCCCTTTTGGGACCACGACGCTCTGGGGCCAACGTCCTGACTTTC
>TRBV7-6|many|TRBJ2-5|-
CASSHQGQETQYF
TGTGCCAGCAGCCACCAGGGTCAAGAGACCCAGTACTTC
>TRBV7-9|many|TRBJ1-1|-
CASSSIGSNTEAFF
TGTGCCAGCAGCTCGATCGGGAGCAACACTGAAGCTTTCTTT
>TRBV27|many|TRBJ2-7|TRBD1
CASSLIGTVSTYEQYF
TGTGCCAGCAGCCTGATCGGGACAGTCTCTACCTACGAGCAGTACTTC
>TRBV27|many|TRBJ1-2|-
CASSPRDTNYGYTF
TGTGCCAGCAGTCCGAGGGATACTAACTATGGCTACACCTTC
>TRBV7-2|many|TRBJ2-1|TRBD1
CASSGRTGITKNEQFF
TGTGCCAGCAGCGGACGGACAGGAATAACGAAGAATGAGCAGTTCTTC
>TRBV7-2|many|TRBJ2-2|-
CASKGPAGTGELFF
TGTGCCAGCAAGGGACCGGCGGGCACCGGGGAGCTGTTTTTT
>TRBV7-8|-|TRBJ1-1|-
CASSLVPMTNTEAFF
TGTGCCAGCAGCTTAGTTCCGATGACAAACACTGAAGCTTTCTTT